This T cell receptor (beta chain) stems from a study of cytotoxic CD8 clonotypes in ibrutinib-treated CLL. Data came from immunoSEQ multiplex PCR; TCRdb stores just in-frame clones and leaves some out. The sample lists approximately 280,000 clones, 70% to 80% occurring once. The CDR3 runs 14 residues. Trimming pared 1 base from V and 4 bases from J, leaving 10 bases between. Germline CDR1 MDHEN, CDR2 SYDVKM. This clone was seen a few times. The V call is TRBV28, the J call TRBJ1-2; D is perhaps TRBD1 (6 bases). The source is a human donor with chronic lymphocytic leukemia. Source: PBMCs, taken at disease progression, from a patient treated with ibrutinib. The CDR3 here is CASSLFQGSYGYTF. The DNA of the CDR3 is TGTGCCAGCAGTTTATTTCAGGGGTCCTATGGCTACACCTTC.